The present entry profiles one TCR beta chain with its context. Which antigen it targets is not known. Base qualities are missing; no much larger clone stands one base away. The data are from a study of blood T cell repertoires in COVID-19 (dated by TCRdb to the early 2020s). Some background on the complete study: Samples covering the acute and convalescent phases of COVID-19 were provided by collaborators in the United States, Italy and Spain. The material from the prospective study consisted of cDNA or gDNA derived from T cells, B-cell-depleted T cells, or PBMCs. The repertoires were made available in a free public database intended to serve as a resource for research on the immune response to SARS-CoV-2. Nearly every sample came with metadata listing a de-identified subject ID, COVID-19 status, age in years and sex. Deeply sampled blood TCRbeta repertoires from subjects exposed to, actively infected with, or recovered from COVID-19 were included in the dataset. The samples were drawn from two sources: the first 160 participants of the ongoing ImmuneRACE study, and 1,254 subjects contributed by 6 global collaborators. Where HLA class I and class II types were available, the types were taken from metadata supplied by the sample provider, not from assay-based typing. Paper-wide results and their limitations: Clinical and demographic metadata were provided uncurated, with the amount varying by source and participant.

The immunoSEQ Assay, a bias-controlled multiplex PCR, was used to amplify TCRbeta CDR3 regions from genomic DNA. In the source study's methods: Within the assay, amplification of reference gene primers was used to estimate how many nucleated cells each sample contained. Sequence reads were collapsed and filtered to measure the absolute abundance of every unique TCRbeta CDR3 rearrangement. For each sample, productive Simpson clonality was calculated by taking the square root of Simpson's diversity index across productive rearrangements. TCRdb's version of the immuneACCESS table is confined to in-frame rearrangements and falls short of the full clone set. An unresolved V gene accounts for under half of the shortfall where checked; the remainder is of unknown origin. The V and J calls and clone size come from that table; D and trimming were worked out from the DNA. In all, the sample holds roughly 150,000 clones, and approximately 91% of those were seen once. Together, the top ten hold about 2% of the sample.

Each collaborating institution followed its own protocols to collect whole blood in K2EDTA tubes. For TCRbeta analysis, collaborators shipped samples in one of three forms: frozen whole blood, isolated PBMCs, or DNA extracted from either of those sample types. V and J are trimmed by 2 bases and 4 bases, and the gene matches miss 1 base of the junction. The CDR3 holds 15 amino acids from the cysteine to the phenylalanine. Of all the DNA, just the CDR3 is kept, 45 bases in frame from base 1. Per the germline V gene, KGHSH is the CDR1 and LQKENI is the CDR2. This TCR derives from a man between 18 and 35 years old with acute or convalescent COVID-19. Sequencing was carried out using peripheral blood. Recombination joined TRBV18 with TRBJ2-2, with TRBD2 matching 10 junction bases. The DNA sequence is TGTGCCAGCTCACCATTAGCGGGGGGCACCGGGGAGCTGTTTTTT. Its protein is CASSPLAGGTGELFF.